The text below deals with one T cell receptor beta chain. Relative to the germline gene, one junction end is altered; a read error may explain this. This sample stems from a study of tumor and adjacent non-tumor tissue in lung cancer. CDR1 and CDR2 from the germline V gene are DFQATT and SNEGSKA (reference sequence). The CDR3 covers 15 residues. A modified ARM-PCR protocol with three rounds of nested PCR amplified TCRbeta. TCRdb re-called the multiplex PCR reads with MiXCR, one entry per CDR3 protein. The data hold just over 200,000 distinct CDR3 sequences, with over 55% observed a single time. RNA was extracted from bulk tissue without any cell sorting.

Material for sequencing was lung tumor tissue. V and J are TRBV20-1 and TRBJ2-3, with TRBD2 as a possible D gene (5 bases). The TCR was taken from a man aged 60-69 years with non-small cell lung cancer. CDR3 nucleotide sequence: TGCAGTGTCGAGGCCGGAGCGGAGAACACATATACGCAGTATTTT. Protein: CSVEAGAENTYTQYF.